This TCR beta chain was sequenced in a study of cytomegalovirus exposure and HLA in healthy donors. About this clone: What it binds is not known.

Study outcomes and limitations: Clonal expansion, a later analysis showed, was greater in HLA-associated TCR beta chains than in equally common others. Compared with the roughly 700-donor mean, an Asian-associated ancestry cluster reportedly had fewer N-insertions, according to a later analysis. By a later analysis, the bulk of CMV-associated TCR beta chains appeared HLA-restricted.

Among the donors, all were healthy bone marrow donors. The length of the CDR3 is 15 residues. The germline V gene encodes CDR1 LNHDA and CDR2 SQIVND (reference sequence). V was clipped by 5 bases and J by 4 bases; unmatched bases: 6. This PCR relied on a set of 60 Vbeta primers and 13 Jbeta primers. TCRdb keeps only in-frame clones here, not all; method: immunoSEQ multiplex PCR. Of about 170,000 clones in the sample, roughly 72% were seen once. The rearrangement joins TRBV19 to TRBJ1-5; 9 nucleotides agree with TRBD1. Sample: PBMCs. The clonotype was recovered from a woman in her 30s in good health and CMV-seropositive. This chain's CDR3 is CASSRDRVGNQPQHF. The CDR3 DNA sequence: TGTGCCAGTAGTCGGGACAGGGTGGGAAATCAGCCCCAGCATTTT. The whole variable domain, filled in from reference TRBV19 and TRBJ1-5, reads DGGITQSPKYLFRKEGQNVTLSCEQNLNHDAMYWYRQDPGQGLRLIYYSQIVNDFQKGDIAEGYSVSREKKESFPLTVTSAQKNPTAFYLCASSRDRVGNQPQHFGDGTRLSIL.